This note documents a single TCR beta chain sequence. Its specificity is unknown. The sample belongs to a study of lymphopenia after photon versus proton radiotherapy. This table comes from immunoSEQ multiplex PCR, and its TCRdb copy is limited to in-frame clones, with some not included. There are about 45,000 clones in the sample; 85% occur only once, and over 2% lies in the top ten. Study-level results: Survival link was tested only in deceased patients; proton benefit remains a possibility. Under photons, naive T cells and diversity fell while effector/memory populations rose. After the lymphocyte nadir, photon-treated repertoires showed oligoclonal expansion, especially of CD8+ Temra cells.

CDR1 and CDR2 from the germline V gene are SGHTA and FQGNSA. Trimming took off 5 bases at V and 13 bases at J, with 36 bases between the two ends. The CDR3 runs 19 residues. The TCR originated in a man aged 35-49 years with gastric cancer. The material was peripheral blood, obtained from a patient treated with photon-based radiotherapy. The genes are TRBV7-2 and TRBJ2-1; D may be TRBD1 (6 bases). As DNA, the CDR3 is TGTGCCAGCAGCCCCTTCCTGACAGGCAGTATCCTTGGTAAAGCACTTCAGTTCTTC. Its protein product is CASSPFLTGSILGKALQFF.